This TCR beta chain stems from a study of T cell repertoires in cytomegalovirus infection. As for the study in general: Public TCR beta signatures indicated both CMV infection and matching HLA type.

This clonotype was detected a few times. Its antigen remains unknown. Germline CDR1 reads GTSNPN; CDR2 reads SVGIG (reference sequence). This CDR3 contains 18 residues. V gave up 5 bases and J gave up 1 base, with 26 bases separating them. TCRdb re-derived calls from the reads in MiXCR, one entry per CDR3 protein. The sample carries about 740,000 distinct CDR3 sequences, 35% to 40% recorded once. Broader study findings: The ex vivo response showed dominance by HLA-C-restricted CMV-specific TCR beta clonotypes. People with CMV and the relevant HLA were identified by cumulative public TCR beta family frequency.

This TCR was sampled from a human donor in good health (CMV status not recorded). Some clones in this sample may be carry-over from other donors' samples. The chain uses TRBV30 and TRBJ1-1; D is possibly TRBD1 (6 bases). The sample was PBMCs. DNA of the CDR3: TGTGCCTGGGTGGTTGGGACGGGGGCTAGGCTTCCGAACACTGAAGCTTTCTTT. This translates into CAWVVGTGARLPNTEAFF.